This TCR beta chain was obtained from a study of blood T cell repertoires in COVID-19. Study-level information: PBMCs, B-cell-depleted T cells, or T cells provided the cDNA or gDNA that made up the material.

The CDR3 contains 12 residues. The V end lost 1 base, the J end lost 14 bases, and 13 bases lay between the germline ends. Original methodology: Amplified reference gene primers provided the basis for estimating nucleated cell counts. Profiling relied on immunoSEQ multiplex PCR, and the TCRdb table lists in-frame clones only, not all of them. The D gene and trimming were derived from the DNA, and the V and J assignments and clone size from that table. Of over 250,000 clones in the sample, about 87% are singletons; the top ten hold around 8.9%. The sample was PBMCs or T cells enriched from blood (not recorded which). This TCR came from a woman younger than 35 who had recovered from COVID-19. This chain connects TRBV12-3 or TRBV12-4 to TRBJ2-3, with D possibly TRBD1 on 6 matching bases. As DNA, the CDR3 is TGTGCCAGCAGTTTAGTCAGGGGAACACGGTATTTT. Encoded protein: CASSLVRGTRYF.